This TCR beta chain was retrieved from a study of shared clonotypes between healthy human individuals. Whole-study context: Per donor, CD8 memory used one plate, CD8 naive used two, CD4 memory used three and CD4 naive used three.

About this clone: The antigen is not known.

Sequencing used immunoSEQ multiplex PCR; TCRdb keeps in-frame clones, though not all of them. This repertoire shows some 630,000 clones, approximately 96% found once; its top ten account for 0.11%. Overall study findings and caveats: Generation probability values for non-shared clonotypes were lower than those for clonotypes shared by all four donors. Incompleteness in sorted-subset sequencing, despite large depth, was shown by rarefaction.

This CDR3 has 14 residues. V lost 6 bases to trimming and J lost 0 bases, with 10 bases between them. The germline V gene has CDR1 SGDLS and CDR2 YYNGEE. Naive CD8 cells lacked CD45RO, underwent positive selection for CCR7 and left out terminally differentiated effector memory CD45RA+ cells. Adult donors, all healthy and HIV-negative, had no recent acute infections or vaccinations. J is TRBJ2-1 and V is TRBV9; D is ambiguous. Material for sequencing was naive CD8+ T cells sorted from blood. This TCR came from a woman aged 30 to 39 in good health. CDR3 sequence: CASNSPSSYNEQFF. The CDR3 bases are TGTGCCAGCAACAGCCCAAGCTCCTACAATGAGCAGTTCTTC.